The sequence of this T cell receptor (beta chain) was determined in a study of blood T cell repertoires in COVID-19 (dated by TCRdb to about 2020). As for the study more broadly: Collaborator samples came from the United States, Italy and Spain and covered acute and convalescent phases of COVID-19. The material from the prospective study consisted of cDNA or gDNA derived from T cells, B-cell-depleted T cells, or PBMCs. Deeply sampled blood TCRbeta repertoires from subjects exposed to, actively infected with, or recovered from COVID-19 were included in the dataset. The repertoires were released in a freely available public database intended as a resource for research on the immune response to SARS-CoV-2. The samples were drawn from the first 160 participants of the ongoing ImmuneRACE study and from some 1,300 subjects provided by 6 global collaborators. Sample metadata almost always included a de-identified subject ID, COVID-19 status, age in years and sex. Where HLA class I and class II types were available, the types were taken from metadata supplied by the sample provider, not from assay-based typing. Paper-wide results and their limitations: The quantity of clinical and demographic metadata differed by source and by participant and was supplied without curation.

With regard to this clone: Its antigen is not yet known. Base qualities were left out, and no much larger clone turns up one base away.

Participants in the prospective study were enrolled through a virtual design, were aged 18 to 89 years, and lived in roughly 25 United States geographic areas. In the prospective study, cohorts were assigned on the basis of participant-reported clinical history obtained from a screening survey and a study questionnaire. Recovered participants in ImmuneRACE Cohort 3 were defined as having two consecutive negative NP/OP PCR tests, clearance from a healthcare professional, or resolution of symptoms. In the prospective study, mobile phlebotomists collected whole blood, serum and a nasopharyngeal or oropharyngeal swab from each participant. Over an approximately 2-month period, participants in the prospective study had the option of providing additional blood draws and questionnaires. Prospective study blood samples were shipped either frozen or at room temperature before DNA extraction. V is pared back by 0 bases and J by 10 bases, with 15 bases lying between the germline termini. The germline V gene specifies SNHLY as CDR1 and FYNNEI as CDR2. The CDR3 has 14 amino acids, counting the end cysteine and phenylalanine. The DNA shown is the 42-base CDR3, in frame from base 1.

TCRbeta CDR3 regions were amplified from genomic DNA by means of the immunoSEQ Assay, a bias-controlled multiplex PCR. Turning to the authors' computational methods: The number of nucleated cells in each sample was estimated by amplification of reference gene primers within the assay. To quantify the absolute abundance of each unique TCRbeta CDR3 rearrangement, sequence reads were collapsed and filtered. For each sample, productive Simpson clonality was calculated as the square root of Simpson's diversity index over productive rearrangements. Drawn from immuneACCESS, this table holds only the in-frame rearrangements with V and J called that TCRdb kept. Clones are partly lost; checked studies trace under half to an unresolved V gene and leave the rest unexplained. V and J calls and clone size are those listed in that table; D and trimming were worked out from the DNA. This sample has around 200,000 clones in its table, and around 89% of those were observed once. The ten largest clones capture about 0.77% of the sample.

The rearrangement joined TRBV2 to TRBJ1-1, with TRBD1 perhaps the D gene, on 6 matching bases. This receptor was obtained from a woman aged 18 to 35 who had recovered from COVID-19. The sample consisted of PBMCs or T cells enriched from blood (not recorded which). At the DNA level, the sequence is TGTGCCAGCAGTGAAGCGAGCCTTGTCAGGGGAGCTTTCTTT. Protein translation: CASSEASLVRGAFF. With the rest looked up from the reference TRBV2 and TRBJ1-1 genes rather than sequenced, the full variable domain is EPEVTQTPSHQVTQMGQEVILRCVPISNHLYFYWYRQILGQKVEFLVSFYNNEISEKSEIFDDQFSVERPDGSNFTLKIRSTKLEDSAMYFCASSEASLVRGAFFGQGTRLTVV.